One and the same sample provided the 16 T cell receptor beta chains below, sequenced in a study of blood T cell repertoires in COVID-19. Only in-frame clones appear in the TCRdb table, and some are missing; sequencing was by immunoSEQ multiplex PCR. The table lists about 33,000 clones, about 82% of them singletons, with under 8% in the top ten. The source material was peripheral blood. These receptors all come from a man aged 55 to 70 with active COVID-19.

The chain couples TRBV9 to TRBJ1-4, with D tentatively TRBD1 (6 bases). Germline assignment: CDR1 SGDLS and CDR2 YYNGEE. The CDR3 loop spans 16 amino acids. The V gene lost 4 bases and the J gene lost 6 bases, with 19 bases spanning the gap. The CDR3 region has the DNA TGTGCCAGCAGCCGCCAACAGGGAAACCTATATGAAAAACTGTTTTTT. It encodes CASSRQQGNLYEKLFF.

This sequence joins TRBV12-3 or TRBV12-4 and TRBJ2-1; D perhaps matches TRBD1 (6 bases). Trimming left V 6 bases short and J 8 bases short, with 11 bases between. The CDR3 is 12 amino acids. The CDR3: CASRRQVDEQFF. The DNA for the CDR3 is TGTGCCAGCAGACGACAGGTGGATGAGCAGTTCTTC.

V and J are TRBV4-1 and TRBJ2-1; 12 positions agree with TRBD2. This CDR3 has 17 residues. CDR1 is MGHRA and CDR2 is YSYEKL in the germline V gene. Losses at the gene ends were 4 bases for V and 6 bases for J; bases not matched to a gene: 10. CDR3 residues: CASSRSLAGGPVNEQFF. The DNA of the CDR3 is TGCGCCAGCAGCCGATCTCTAGCGGGAGGGCCGGTCAATGAGCAGTTCTTC.

In this sample, this clone turned up a few times. The chain uses TRBV2 and TRBJ2-7; D may be TRBD2 (7 bases). V lost 8 bases and J lost 2, with 16 bases in between. The CDR3 runs to 14 residues. The germline V gene encodes CDR1 SNHLY and CDR2 FYNNEI. The CDR3 is CASGGALTTYEQYF. CDR3 DNA: TGTGCCAGCGGGGGGGCTCTAACGACCTACGAGCAGTACTTC.

The V and J genes are TRBV3-1 (or the pseudogene TRBV3-2) and TRBJ2-1, with TRBD2 matching 12 bases. The CDR3 loop spans 21 amino acids. The V gene end was trimmed by 4 bases and the J gene end by 0 bases; junction bases not matched to a gene: 16. CDR1 and CDR2 from the germline V gene are LGHDT and YNNKEL (reference sequence). The CDR3 coding sequence is TGTGCCAGCAGCCTTTCACCTAGCGGGAGGGGCACAAAAGGCTCCTACAATGAGCAGTTCTTC. It yields the protein CASSLSPSGRGTKGSYNEQFF.

The chain combines TRBV14 with TRBJ2-1; 11 bases agree with TRBD2. The CDR3 is made up of 16 amino acids. The ends lost 4 bases at V and 6 bases at J; junction bases unmatched: 8. Per the germline V gene, CDR1 is SGHDN and CDR2 is FVKESK. The CDR3 bases are TGTGCCAGCAGCCGGAAGCTAGCGGGAGGACTCAATGAGCAGTTCTTC. Residues: CASSRKLAGGLNEQFF.

The genes are TRBV25-1 and TRBJ2-1; 7 nucleotides agree with TRBD2. The ends lost 8 bases at V and 5 bases at J; junction bases unmatched: 15. Germline V gives CDR1 MGHDK, CDR2 SYGVNS. The length of the CDR3 is 16 residues. CDR3 DNA sequence: TGTGCCAGCCGCGGGGAGCGGGAAATTTCCAACAATGAGCAGTTCTTC. Translating gives CASRGEREISNNEQFF.

Comment on this clone: Germline is not matched at one junction end, which may reflect a read error. The rearrangement joins TRBV13 to TRBJ2-7; D unclear. The CDR3 is 11 residues long. CDR1 and CDR2 (germline): PRHDT, FYEKMQ (reference sequence). The chain's CDR3 is CASSLGAESLF. Here the CDR3 DNA reads TGTGCCAGCAGCCTAGGTGCGGAATCACTCTTC.

The CDR3 region is CASSEEGTGSEKLFF. The CDR3 DNA reads as TGTGCCAGCAGTGAAGAGGGGACAGGGTCTGAAAAACTGTTTTTT. The rearrangement links TRBV6-1 to TRBJ1-4; 9 bases map to TRBD1. V was clipped by 1 base and J by 7 bases; unmatched bases: 4. CDR1 and CDR2 from the germline V gene are MNHNS and SASEGT. The CDR3 sequence is 15 residues long.

This chain connects TRBV28 to TRBJ1-4, with no clear D. Germline-derived CDR1 and CDR2 are MDHEN and SYDVKM. The V gene lost 3 bases and the J gene lost 3 bases, with 14 bases spanning the gap. CDR3 size: 16 residues. CDR3 DNA: TGTGCCAGCAGTTTTACTCTTCTTTCGTCTAATGAAAAACTGTTTTTT. It encodes CASSFTLLSSNEKLFF.

This clone was counted a few times. V usage is TRBV5-1 and J usage is TRBJ2-7, with 8 bases matching TRBD1. V was pared by 5 bases and J by 5 bases, with 12 bases of the junction left unmatched. In germline, CDR1 is SGHRS, CDR2 YFSETQ. The CDR3 spans 15 residues. In DNA form, the CDR3 reads TGCGCCAGCAGTCCCGGGACAGGACCCCTGCACGAGCAGTACTTC. Its translation: CASSPGTGPLHEQYF.

V is TRBV23-1 and J is TRBJ2-4; 7 bases agree with TRBD1. TRBV23-1 belongs to the ORF category, with a function that is uncertain. The CDR3 contains 16 residues. Trimming at V came to 0 bases and at J to 5 bases, leaving 7 bases not matched to a gene. This CDR3 reads CASSQSYNGTENIQYF. The CDR3 bases are TGCGCCAGCAGTCAATCGTATAATGGGACAGAAAACATTCAGTACTTC.

This chain uses TRBV7-3 with TRBJ2-1; 10 nucleotides align to TRBD2. Trimming cost V 0 bases and J 8 bases; bases outside gene matches: 4. Germline CDR1 and CDR2: SGHTA and FQGTGA. There are 15 residues in the CDR3. For the CDR3, the DNA is TGTGCCAGCAGCTTAACAGACCTAGCGGGAGATGAGCAGTTCTTC. Translating gives CASSLTDLAGDEQFF.

V usage is TRBV19 and J usage is TRBJ1-2; D is unresolved. This CDR3 comprises 15 residues. CDR1 is LNHDA and CDR2 is SQIVND in the germline V gene (reference sequence). V was trimmed by 1 base and J by 0 bases, leaving 9 bases between them. This CDR3 is CASSIGRSTNYGYTF. DNA for the CDR3: TGTGCCAGTAGTATAGGTCGTTCTACTAACTATGGCTACACCTTC.

The DNA of the CDR3 is TGTGCCAGCAGTTCGGGCAAGACAGGGGGAACCTATAATTCACCCCTCCACTTT. Translation: CASSSGKTGGTYNSPLHF. The V gene is TRBV5-4, the J gene TRBJ1-6; TRBD1 aligns across 9 bases. V was clipped by 5 bases and J by 2 bases; unmatched bases: 11. Germline CDR1 SGHNT, CDR2 YYREEE (reference sequence). The CDR3 totals 18 residues.

The chain joins TRBV13 to TRBJ2-1, with TRBD2 matching 11 bases. The CDR3 totals 16 residues. The germline V gene has CDR1 PRHDT and CDR2 FYEKMQ (reference sequence). V trimming: 4 bases; J trimming: 2 bases; junction bases outside the gene matches: 4. The CDR3, as DNA: TGTGCCAGCAGCTACGGGACTAGCGGTCCCTACAATGAGCAGTTCTTC. Amino acid sequence: CASSYGTSGPYNEQFF. Full variable domain (rest looked up from reference TRBV13 and TRBJ2-1): AAGVIQSPRHLIKEKRETATLKCYPIPRHDTVYWYQQGPGQDPQFLISFYEKMQSDKGSIPDRFSAQQFSDYHSELNMSSLELGDSALYFCASSYGTSGPYNEQFFGPGTRLTVL.